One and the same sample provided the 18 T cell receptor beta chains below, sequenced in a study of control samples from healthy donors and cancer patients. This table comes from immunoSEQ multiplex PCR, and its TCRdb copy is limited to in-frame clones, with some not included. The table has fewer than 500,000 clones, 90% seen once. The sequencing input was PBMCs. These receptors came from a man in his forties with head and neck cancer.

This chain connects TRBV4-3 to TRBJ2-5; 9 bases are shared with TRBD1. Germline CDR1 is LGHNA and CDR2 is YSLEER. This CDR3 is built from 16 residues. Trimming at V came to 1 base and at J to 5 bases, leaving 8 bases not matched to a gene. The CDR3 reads CASSQVGDRAGETQYF. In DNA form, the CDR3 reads TGCGCCAGCAGCCAAGTTGGGGACAGGGCGGGCGAGACCCAGTACTTC.

The CDR3 DNA reads as TGTGCCAGCAAGGCTAGCGGAAGCCACGGGGAGACCCAGTACTTC. It translates to CASKASGSHGETQYF. The chain combines TRBV6-5 with TRBJ2-5, with 7 bases matching TRBD2. The CDR3 runs 15 residues. In germline, CDR1 is MNHEY, CDR2 SVGAGI. V shed 7 bases and J 5 bases; nucleotides not matched to a gene: 13.

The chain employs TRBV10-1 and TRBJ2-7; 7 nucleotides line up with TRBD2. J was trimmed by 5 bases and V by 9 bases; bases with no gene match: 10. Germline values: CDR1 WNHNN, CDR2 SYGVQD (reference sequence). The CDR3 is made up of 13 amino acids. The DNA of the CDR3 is TGCGCCAGAACGAATCGGGGGGAAGACGAGCAGTACTTC. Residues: CARTNRGEDEQYF.

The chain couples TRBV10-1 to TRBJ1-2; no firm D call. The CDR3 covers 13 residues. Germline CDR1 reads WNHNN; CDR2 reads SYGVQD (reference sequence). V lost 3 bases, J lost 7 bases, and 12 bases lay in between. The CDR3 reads CASSDQGGGGYTF. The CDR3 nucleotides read TGCGCCAGCAGTGATCAAGGTGGCGGTGGCTACACCTTC.

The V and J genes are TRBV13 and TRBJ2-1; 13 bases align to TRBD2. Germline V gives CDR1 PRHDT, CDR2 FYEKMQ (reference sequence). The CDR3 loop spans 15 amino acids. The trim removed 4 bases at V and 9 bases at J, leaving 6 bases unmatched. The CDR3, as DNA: TGTGCCAGCAGCTATGGACTAGCGGGAGACGGTGAGCAGTTCTTC. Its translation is CASSYGLAGDGEQFF.

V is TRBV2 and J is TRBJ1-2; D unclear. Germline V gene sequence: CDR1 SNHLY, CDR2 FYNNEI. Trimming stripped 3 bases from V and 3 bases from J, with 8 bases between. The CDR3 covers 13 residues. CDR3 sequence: CASSEWADYGYTF. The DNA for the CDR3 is TGTGCCAGCAGTGAGTGGGCTGACTATGGCTACACCTTC. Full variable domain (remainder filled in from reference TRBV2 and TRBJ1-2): EPEVTQTPSHQVTQMGQEVILRCVPISNHLYFYWYRQILGQKVEFLVSFYNNEISEKSEIFDDQFSVERPDGSNFTLKIRSTKLEDSAMYFCASSEWADYGYTFGSGTRLTVV.

The CDR3 here is CASSQDRAPLSEQYF. The CDR3 DNA is TGCGCCAGCAGCCAAGACAGGGCCCCTCTCAGCGAGCAGTACTTC. The J gene is TRBJ2-7, the V gene TRBV4-1; tentative D call: TRBD1 (5 bases). Germline values: CDR1 MGHRA, CDR2 YSYEKL. The CDR3 totals 15 residues. With 0 bases removed from V and 6 bases from J, the gap between germline ends came to 15 bases.

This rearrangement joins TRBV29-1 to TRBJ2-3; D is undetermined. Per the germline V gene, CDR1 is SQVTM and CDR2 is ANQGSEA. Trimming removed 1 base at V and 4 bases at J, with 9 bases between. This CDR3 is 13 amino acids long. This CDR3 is CSVEGTGPDTQYF. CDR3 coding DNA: TGCAGCGTTGAAGGGACGGGCCCAGATACGCAGTATTTT.

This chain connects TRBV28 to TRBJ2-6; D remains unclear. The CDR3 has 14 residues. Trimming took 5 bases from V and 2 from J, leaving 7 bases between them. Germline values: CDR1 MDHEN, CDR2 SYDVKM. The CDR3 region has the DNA TGTGCCAGCAGTCCGAAAACTGGGGCCAACGTCCTGACTTTC. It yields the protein CASSPKTGANVLTF.

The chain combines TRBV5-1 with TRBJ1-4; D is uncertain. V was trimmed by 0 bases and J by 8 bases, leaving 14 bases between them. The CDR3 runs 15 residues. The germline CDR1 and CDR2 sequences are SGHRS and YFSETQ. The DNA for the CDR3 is TGCGCCAGCAGCTTGGGGGCCGGACGCGGGGAAAAACTGTTTTTT. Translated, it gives CASSLGAGRGEKLFF.

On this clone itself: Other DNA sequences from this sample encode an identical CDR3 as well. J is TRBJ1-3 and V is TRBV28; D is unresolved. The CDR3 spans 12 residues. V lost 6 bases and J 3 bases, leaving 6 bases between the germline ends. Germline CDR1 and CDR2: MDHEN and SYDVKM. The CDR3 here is CASRGVGNTIYF. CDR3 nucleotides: TGTGCCAGCAGGGGCGTTGGAAACACCATATATTTT.

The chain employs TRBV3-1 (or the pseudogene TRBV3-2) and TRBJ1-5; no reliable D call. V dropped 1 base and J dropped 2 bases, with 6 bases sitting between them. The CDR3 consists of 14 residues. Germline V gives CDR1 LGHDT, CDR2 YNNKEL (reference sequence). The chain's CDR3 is CASSQGYGNQPQHF. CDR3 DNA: TGTGCCAGCAGCCAAGGATACGGCAATCAGCCCCAGCATTTT.

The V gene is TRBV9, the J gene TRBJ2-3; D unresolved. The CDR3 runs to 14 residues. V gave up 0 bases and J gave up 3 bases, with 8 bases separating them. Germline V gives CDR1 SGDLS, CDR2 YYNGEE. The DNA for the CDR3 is TGTGCCAGCAGCGTAGTTAGTTCGACAGATACGCAGTATTTT. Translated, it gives CASSVVSSTDTQYF.

CDR3 nucleotide sequence: TGTGCCAGTACCCCCCAACAGGGCTACTCTGGAAACACCATATATTTT. This encodes CASTPQQGYSGNTIYF. The chain uses TRBV19 and TRBJ1-3, with D maybe TRBD1 (6 bases). V was trimmed by 7 bases and J by 0 bases, leaving 16 bases between them. Germline lookup yields CDR1 LNHDA and CDR2 SQIVND (reference sequence). This CDR3 has 16 amino acids.

CDR3 in DNA: TGTGCCAGCAGCTTAAACAGGGAAGGAGGGCCGAACACTGAAGCTTTCTTT. This sequence encodes CASSLNREGGPNTEAFF. This sequence joins TRBV7-2 and TRBJ1-1, with a tentative D call TRBD1 (6 bases). Germline CDR1 reads SGHTA; CDR2 reads FQGNSA. Trimming took off 2 bases at V and 1 base at J, with 17 bases between the two ends. The CDR3 is 17 residues long.

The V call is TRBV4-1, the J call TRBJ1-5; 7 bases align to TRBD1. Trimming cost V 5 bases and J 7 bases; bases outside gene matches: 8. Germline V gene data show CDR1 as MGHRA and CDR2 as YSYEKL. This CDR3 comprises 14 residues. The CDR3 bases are TGCGCCAGCAGCGCACGACAGGGCGAACAGCCCCAGCATTTT. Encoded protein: CASSARQGEQPQHF.

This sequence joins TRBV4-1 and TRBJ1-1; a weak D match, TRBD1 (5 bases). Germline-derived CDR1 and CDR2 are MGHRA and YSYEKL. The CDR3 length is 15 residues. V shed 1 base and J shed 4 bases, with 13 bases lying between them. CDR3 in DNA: TGCGCCAGCAGCCAAGCTCGGGGGGGGATCACTGAAGCTTTCTTT. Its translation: CASSQARGGITEAFF.

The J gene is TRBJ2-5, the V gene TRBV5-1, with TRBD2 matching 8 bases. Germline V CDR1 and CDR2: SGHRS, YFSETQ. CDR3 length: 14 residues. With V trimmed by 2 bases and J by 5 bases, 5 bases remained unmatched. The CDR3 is CASSFRGGQETQYF. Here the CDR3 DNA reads TGCGCCAGCAGCTTCCGGGGGGGCCAGGAGACCCAGTACTTC.